This T cell receptor beta chain stems from a study of Tregs in tolerant kidney transplant recipients. This clone came up a few times. This table comes from immunoSEQ multiplex PCR, and its TCRdb copy is limited to in-frame clones, with some not included. Of about 240,000 clones in the sample, more than 65% were seen once. There are 14 residues in the CDR3. Unmatched junction bases numbered 3, after V lost 3 bases and J lost 2 bases. The germline V gene encodes CDR1 SGHDN and CDR2 FVKESK. The chain uses TRBV14 and TRBJ2-7; TRBD1 agrees at 8 bases. This TCR derives from a human donor in good health. Input material: CD4+ T cells from blood. CDR3 sequence: CASSQGTGPYEQYF. DNA for the CDR3: TGTGCCAGCAGCCAGGGGACAGGACCCTACGAGCAGTACTTC. The complete variable domain, with remaining parts taken from reference TRBV14 and TRBJ2-7, reads EAGVTQFPSHSVIEKGQTVTLRCDPISGHDNLYWYRRVMGKEIKFLLHFVKESKQDESGMPNNRFLAERTGGTYSTLKVQPAELEDSGVYFCASSQGTGPYEQYFGPGTRLTVT.